This T cell receptor beta chain was observed in a study of cytomegalovirus exposure and HLA in healthy donors. The study's findings and limits: Sequencing likely generated an artifact that appeared as a cluster of highly shared sequence variants.

With respect to this clone: The target antigen is unknown.

PCR used 60 Vbeta primers and 13 Jbeta primers. Sequencing used immunoSEQ multiplex PCR; TCRdb keeps in-frame clones, though not all of them. The specimen's table records about 130,000 clones. CDR1 is MNHNY and CDR2 is SVGAGI in the germline V gene (reference sequence). The CDR3 covers 15 residues. V shed 2 bases and J shed 0 bases, with 10 bases lying between them. The rearrangement joins TRBV6-6 to TRBJ1-1; the D is unclear. The clonotype originates from a young man in good health and CMV-seronegative. The sample taken for sequencing was PBMCs. Here the CDR3 reads CASSYRIQMNTEAFF. CDR3 DNA: TGTGCCAGCAGTTACCGAATACAGATGAACACTGAAGCTTTCTTT.